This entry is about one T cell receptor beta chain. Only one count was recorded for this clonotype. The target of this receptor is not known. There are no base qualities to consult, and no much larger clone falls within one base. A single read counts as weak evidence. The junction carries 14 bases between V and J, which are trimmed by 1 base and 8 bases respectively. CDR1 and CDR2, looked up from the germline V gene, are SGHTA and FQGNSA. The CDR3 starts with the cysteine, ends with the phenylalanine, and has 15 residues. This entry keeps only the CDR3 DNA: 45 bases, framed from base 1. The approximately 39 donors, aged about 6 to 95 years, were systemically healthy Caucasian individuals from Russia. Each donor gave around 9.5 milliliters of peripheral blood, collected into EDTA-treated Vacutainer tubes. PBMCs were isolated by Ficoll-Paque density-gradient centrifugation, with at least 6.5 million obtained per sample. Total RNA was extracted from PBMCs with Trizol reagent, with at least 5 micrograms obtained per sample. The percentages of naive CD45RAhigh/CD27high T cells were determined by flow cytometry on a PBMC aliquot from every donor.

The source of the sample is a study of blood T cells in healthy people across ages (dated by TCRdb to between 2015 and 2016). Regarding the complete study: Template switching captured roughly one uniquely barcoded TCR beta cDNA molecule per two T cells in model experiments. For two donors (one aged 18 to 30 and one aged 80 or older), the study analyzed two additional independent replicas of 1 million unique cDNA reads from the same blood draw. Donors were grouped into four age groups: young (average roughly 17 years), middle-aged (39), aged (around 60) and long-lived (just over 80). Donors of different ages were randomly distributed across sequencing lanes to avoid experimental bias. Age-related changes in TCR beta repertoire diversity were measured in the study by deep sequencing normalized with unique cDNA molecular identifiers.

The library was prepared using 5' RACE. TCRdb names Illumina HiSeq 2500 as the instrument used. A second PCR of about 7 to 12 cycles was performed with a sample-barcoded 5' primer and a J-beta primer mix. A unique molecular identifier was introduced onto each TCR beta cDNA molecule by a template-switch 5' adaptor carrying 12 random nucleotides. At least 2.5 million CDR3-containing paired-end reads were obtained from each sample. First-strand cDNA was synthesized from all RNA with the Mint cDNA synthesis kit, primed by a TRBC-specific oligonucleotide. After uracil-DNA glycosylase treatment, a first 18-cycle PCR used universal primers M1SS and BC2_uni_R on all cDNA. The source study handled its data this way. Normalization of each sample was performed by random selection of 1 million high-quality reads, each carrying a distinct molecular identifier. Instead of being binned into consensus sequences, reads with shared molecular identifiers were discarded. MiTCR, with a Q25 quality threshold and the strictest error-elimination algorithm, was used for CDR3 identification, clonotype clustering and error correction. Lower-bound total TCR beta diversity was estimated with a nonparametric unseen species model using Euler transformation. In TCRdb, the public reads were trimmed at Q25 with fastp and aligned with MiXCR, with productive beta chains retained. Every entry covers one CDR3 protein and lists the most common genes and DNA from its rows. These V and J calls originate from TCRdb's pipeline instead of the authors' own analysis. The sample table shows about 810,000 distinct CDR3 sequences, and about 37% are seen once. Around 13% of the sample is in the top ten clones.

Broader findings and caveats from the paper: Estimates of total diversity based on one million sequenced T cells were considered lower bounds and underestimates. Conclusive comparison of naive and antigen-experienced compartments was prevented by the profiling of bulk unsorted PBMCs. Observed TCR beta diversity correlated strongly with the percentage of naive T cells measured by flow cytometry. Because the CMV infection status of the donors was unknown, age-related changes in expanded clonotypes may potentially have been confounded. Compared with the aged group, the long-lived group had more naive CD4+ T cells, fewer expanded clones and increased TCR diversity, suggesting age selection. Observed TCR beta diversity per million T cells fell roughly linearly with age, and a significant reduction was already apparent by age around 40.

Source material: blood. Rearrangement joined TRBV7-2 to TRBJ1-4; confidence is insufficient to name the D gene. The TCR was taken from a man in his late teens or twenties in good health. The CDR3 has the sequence CASSLVVGREEKLFF. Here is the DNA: TGTGCCAGCAGCTTAGTAGTCGGCCGGGAGGAAAAACTGTTTTTT.